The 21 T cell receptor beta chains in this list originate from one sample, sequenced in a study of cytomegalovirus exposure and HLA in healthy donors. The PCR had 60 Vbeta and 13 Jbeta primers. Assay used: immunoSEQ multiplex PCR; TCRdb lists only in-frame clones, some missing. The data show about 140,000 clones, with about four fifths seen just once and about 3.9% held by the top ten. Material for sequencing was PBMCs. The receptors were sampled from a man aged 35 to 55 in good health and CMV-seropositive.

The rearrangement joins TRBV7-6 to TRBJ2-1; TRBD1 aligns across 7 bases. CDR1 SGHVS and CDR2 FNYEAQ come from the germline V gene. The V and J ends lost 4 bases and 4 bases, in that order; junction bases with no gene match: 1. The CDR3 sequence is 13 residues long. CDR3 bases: TGTGCCAGCAGCTGGGGACAGTACAATGAGCAGTTCTTC. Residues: CASSWGQYNEQFF.

CDR3 loop: CASSETGTGVYGYTF. CDR3 nucleotide sequence: TGTGCCAGCAGCGAGACCGGGACAGGGGTTTATGGCTACACCTTC. The J gene is TRBJ1-2, the V gene TRBV9; TRBD1 matches at 10 bases. Germline-derived CDR1 and CDR2 are SGDLS and YYNGEE. V was clipped by 3 bases and J by 5 bases; unmatched bases: 7. This CDR3 contains 15 residues.

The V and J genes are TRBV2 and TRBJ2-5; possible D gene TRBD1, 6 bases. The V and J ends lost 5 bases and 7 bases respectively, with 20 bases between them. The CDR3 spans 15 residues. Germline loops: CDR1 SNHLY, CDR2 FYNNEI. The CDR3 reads CASSTQGLGVGTQYF. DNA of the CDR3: TGTGCCAGCAGTACACAGGGCTTGGGGGTGGGGACCCAGTACTTC.

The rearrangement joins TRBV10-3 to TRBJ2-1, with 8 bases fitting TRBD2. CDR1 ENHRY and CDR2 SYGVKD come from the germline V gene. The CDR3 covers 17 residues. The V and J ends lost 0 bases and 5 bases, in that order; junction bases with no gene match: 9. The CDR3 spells CAISESKVSGGHNEQFF. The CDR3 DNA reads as TGTGCCATCAGTGAGTCGAAAGTGTCGGGGGGGCACAATGAGCAGTTCTTC.

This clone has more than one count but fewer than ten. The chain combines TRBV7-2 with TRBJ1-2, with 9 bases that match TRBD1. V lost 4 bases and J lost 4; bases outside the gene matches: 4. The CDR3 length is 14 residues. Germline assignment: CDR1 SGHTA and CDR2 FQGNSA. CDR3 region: CASSWTGEGYGYTF. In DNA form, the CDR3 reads TGTGCCAGCAGCTGGACAGGGGAGGGCTATGGCTACACCTTC.

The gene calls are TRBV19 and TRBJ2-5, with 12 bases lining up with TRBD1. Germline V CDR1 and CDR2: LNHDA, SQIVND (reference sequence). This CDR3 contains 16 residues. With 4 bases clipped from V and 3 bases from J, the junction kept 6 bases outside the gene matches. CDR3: CASSSLGTGGKETQYF. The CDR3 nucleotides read TGTGCCAGTAGTAGCCTCGGGACAGGGGGCAAAGAGACCCAGTACTTC.

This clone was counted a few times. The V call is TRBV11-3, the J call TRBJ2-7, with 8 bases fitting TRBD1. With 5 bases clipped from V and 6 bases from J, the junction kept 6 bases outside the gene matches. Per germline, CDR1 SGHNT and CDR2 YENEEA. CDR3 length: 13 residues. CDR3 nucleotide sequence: TGTGCCAGCAGCGGCCGGACAGGGCCCGAGCAGTACTTC. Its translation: CASSGRTGPEQYF.

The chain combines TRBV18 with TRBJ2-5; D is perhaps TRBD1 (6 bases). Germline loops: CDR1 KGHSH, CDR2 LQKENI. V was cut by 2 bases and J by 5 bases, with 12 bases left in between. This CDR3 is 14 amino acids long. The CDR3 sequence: CASSPTTGSETQYF. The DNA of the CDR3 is TGTGCCAGCTCACCAACCACAGGGAGTGAGACCCAGTACTTC.

The CDR3 DNA is TGTGCCTGGAGTGGACAGTTAGCTAACTATGGCTACACCTTC. This gives the protein CAWSGQLANYGYTF. The chain joins TRBV30 to TRBJ1-2; a weak D match, TRBD1 (5 bases). The CDR3 length is 14 residues. Germline V gene lookup returns CDR1 GTSNPN and CDR2 SVGIG (reference sequence). Trimming pared 1 base from V and 0 bases from J, leaving 9 bases between.

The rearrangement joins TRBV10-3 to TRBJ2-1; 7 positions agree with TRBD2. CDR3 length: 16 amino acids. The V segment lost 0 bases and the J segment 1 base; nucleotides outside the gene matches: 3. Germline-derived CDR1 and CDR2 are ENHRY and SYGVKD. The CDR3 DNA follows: TGTGCCATCAGTGAGTCGCCGGGGGGTTCCTACAATGAGCAGTTCTTC. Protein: CAISESPGGSYNEQFF.

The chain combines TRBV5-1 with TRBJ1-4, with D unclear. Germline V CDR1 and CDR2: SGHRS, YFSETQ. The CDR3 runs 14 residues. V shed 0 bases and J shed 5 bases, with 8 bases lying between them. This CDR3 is CASSLADSNEKLFF. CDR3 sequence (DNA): TGCGCCAGCAGCTTGGCCGACTCGAATGAAAAACTGTTTTTT.

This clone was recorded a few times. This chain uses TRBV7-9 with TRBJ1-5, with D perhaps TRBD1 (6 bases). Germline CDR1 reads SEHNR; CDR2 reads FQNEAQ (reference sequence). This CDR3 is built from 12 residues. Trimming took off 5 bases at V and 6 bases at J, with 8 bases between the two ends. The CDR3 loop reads CASSVQGQPQHF. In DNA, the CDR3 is TGTGCCAGCAGCGTACAGGGTCAGCCCCAGCATTTT.

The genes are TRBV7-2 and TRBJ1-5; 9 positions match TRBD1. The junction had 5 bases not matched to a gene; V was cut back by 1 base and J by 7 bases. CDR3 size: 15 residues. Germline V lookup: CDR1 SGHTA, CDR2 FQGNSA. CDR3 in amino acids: CASSLEVDRGQPQHF. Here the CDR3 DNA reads TGTGCCAGCAGCTTAGAAGTGGACAGGGGACAGCCCCAGCATTTT.

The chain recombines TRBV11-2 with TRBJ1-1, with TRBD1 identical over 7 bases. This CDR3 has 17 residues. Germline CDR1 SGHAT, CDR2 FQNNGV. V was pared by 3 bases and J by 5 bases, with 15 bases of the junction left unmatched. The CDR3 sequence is CASSFLTGTDVRTEAFF. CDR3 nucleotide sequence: TGTGCCAGCAGCTTCCTTACCGGGACAGACGTTCGGACTGAAGCTTTCTTT.

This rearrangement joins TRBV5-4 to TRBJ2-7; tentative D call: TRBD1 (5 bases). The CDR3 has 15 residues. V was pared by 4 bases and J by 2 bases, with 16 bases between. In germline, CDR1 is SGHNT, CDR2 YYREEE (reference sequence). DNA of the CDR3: TGTGCCAGCAGCCTTAAAAGGGGTTCGGCCTACGAGCAGTACTTC. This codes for CASSLKRGSAYEQYF.

The CDR3 DNA reads as TGTGCCAGCAGCTTAGGTGCTGGGGCCCAAGAGACCCAGTACTTC. Its protein is CASSLGAGAQETQYF. This chain links TRBV7-6 with TRBJ2-5, with D possibly being TRBD1 (5 bases). The germline V and J ends were trimmed by 1 base and 1 base, with 10 bases remaining between them. The CDR3 is 15 amino acids. Germline V lookup: CDR1 SGHVS, CDR2 FNYEAQ.

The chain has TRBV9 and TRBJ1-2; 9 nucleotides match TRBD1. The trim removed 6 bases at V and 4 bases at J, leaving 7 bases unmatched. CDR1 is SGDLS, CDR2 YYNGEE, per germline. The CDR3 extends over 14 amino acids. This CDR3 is CASTRDRVLYGYTF. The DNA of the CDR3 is TGTGCCAGCACTCGGGACAGGGTACTCTATGGCTACACCTTC.

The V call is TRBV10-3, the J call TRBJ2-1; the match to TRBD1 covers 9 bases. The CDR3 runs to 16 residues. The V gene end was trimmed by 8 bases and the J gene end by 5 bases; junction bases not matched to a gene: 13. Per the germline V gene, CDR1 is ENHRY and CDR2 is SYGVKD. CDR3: CAILNGGDRANNEQFF. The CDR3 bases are TGTGCCATCTTGAACGGAGGGGACAGGGCAAACAATGAGCAGTTCTTC.

CDR3 DNA sequence: TGTGCCAGCAGCTTAGGCACCGGGAACCTCTCACCCCTCCACTTT. Residues: CASSLGTGNLSPLHF. V and J are TRBV11-1 and TRBJ1-6, with D unclear. Trimming removed 1 base from V and 10 bases from J, with 14 bases in between. The CDR3 totals 15 residues. Looked up from germline, CDR1 is SGHAT and CDR2 is FQDESV (reference sequence).

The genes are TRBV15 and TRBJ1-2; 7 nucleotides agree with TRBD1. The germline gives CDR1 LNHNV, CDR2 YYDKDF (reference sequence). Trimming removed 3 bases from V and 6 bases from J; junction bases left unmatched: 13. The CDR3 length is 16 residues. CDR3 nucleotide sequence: TGTGCCACCAGCAGGACAACATGGAGGGGGCGGGATGGCTACACCTTC. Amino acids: CATSRTTWRGRDGYTF.

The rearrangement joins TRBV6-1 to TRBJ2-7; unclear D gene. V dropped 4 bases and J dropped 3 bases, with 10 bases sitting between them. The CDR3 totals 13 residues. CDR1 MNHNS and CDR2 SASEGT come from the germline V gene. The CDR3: CASSGYPIYEQYF. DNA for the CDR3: TGTGCCAGCAGTGGTTACCCTATCTACGAGCAGTACTTC.